This T cell receptor (beta chain) stems from a study of cytomegalovirus exposure and HLA in healthy donors. Study-wide points: TCR beta V segments were, for the most part, productive about 87% or about 30% of the time in an earlier analysis.

Germline-derived CDR1 and CDR2 are MNHNY and SVGAGI (reference sequence). CDR3 length: 15 amino acids. The ends were cut back, 8 bases at V and 5 bases at J, with 19 bases in the middle. Primers for the PCR totalled 60 Vbeta and 13 Jbeta. TCRdb keeps only in-frame clones here, not all; method: immunoSEQ multiplex PCR. This sample has under 140,000 clones, with approximately 86% found just once. Worth noting for this clone: The antigen is undetermined.

V gene TRBV6-6 combines with J gene TRBJ1-5; D possibly corresponds to TRBD1 (6 bases). What was sequenced was PBMCs. The source of this sequence is a man aged 35-49 years in good health and CMV-seronegative. This chain's CDR3 is CASRYYRDGDQPQHF. The CDR3 DNA reads as TGTGCCAGCCGGTATTACAGGGACGGCGATCAGCCCCAGCATTTT.